The 18 T cell receptor beta chains given below trace back to one sample, sequenced in a study of T-cell reconstitution after alpha-beta-depleted transplantation in children. As it was prepared, the TCRbeta library received unique molecular identifiers. TCRdb called the PCR reads again in MiXCR, with one record for every CDR3 protein. The data show around 380,000 distinct CDR3 sequences, with roughly 10% seen just once and over 4.5% held by the top ten. The sequencing used PBMCs from the stem cell graft donor, collected from the stem cell graft. The source of these receptors is a human donor who donated a stem cell graft to a child with acute myeloid leukemia.

The table lists this clonotype with a few counts. The CDR3 sequence: CASSPRGLGIKNIQYF. CDR3 in DNA: TGTGCCAGCAGCCCAAGGGGTCTAGGGATCAAAAACATTCAGTACTTC. The chain uses TRBV7-2 and TRBJ2-4, with D tentatively TRBD1 (5 bases). Germline CDR1 and CDR2: SGHTA and FQGNSA. The CDR3 has 16 amino acids. The germline V and J ends were trimmed by 5 bases and 3 bases, with 17 bases remaining between them.

In DNA, the CDR3 is TGTGCCAGCAGCTTAATAGTGGGACTAGCGGCAAACACCGGGGAGCTGTTTTTT. Translated, it gives CASSLIVGLAANTGELFF. The V and J genes are TRBV11-2 and TRBJ2-2, with TRBD2 matching over 11 bases. CDR1 is SGHAT and CDR2 is FQNNGV in the germline V gene. V dropped 2 bases and J dropped 2; count of bases not matched to a gene: 7. This CDR3 has 18 residues.

This chain connects TRBV2 to TRBJ2-2; D is possibly TRBD1 or TRBD2 (5 bases each). This CDR3 contains 14 residues. The germline CDR1 and CDR2 sequences are SNHLY and FYNNEI. The V and J ends lost 7 bases and 5 bases respectively, with 14 bases between them. Written as DNA, the CDR3 is TGTGCCAGCACAGAAGGGGCGGGTACCGGGGAGCTGTTTTTT. Its translation: CASTEGAGTGELFF.

This clonotype was seen more than once but under ten times. CDR3 nucleotide sequence: TGTGCCAGCAGCTTCTGGGCACGGGACAGGGCACACTACGAGCAGTACGTC. Encoded protein: CASSFWARDRAHYEQYV. The J gene is TRBJ2-7, the V gene TRBV5-8; 9 bases are a match to TRBD1. V lost 2 bases to trimming and J lost 3 bases; unmatched junction nucleotides: 12. There are 17 residues in the CDR3. Germline loops: CDR1 SGHTS, CDR2 YDEGEE.

This clonotype was observed a handful of times. This chain uses TRBV20-1 with TRBJ2-1; 9 bases are a match to TRBD2. Germline values: CDR1 DFQATT, CDR2 SNEGSKA (reference sequence). V trimming: 1 base; J trimming: 1 base; junction bases outside the gene matches: 14. The CDR3 has 19 amino acids. The CDR3 protein is CSARASTSGPTISYNEQFF. CDR3 nucleotides: TGCAGTGCTAGAGCCTCCACTAGCGGGCCTACCATATCCTACAATGAGCAGTTCTTC.

This chain connects TRBV2 to TRBJ2-3; a possible D gene is TRBD1 (5 bases). Trimming stripped 6 bases from V and 1 base from J, with 8 bases between. The CDR3 has 13 amino acids. Germline V gives CDR1 SNHLY, CDR2 FYNNEI. As DNA, the CDR3 is TGTGCCAGCAGGGGGCATGGCACAGATACGCAGTATTTT. Encoded protein: CASRGHGTDTQYF.

In its sample, this clonotype was seen a few times. The chain joins TRBV5-1 to TRBJ2-1; D is unclear. V was trimmed by 4 bases and J by 0 bases, leaving 17 bases between them. There are 17 residues in the CDR3. CDR1 is SGHRS, CDR2 YFSETQ, per germline. In DNA form, the CDR3 reads TGCGCCAGCAGCCCTCTGCCAACAGCGAGCTCCTACAATGAGCAGTTCTTC. It encodes CASSPLPTASSYNEQFF. The full variable domain, in which reference TRBV5-1 and TRBJ2-1 provide the parts outside the CDR3, is KAGVTQTPRYLIKTRGQQVTLSCSPISGHRSVSWYQQTPGQGLQFLFEYFSETQRNKGNFPGRFSGRQFSNSRSEMNVSTLELGDSALYLCASSPLPTASSYNEQFFGPGTRLTVL.

Comment on this clonotype: This may be a read error, as it is one base from a much larger clone. This rearrangement joins TRBV20-1 to TRBJ2-7; TRBD2 agrees at 9 bases. The CDR3 spans 12 residues. Germline CDR1 is DFQATT and CDR2 is SNEGSKA (reference sequence). Written as DNA, the CDR3 is TGCAGTGCTAGGTCTAGCGGGATCGAGCAGCACTTC. Translation gives CSARSSGIEQHF.

V and J are TRBV5-6 and TRBJ2-1, with 7 bases aligning to TRBD1. Germline V lookup: CDR1 SGHDT, CDR2 YYEEEE. This CDR3 is built from 17 residues. V gave up 4 bases and J gave up 7 bases; unmatched junction bases: 17. Here the CDR3 DNA reads TGTGCCAGCAGCCCCTCGAGTTTTAGGGGGCGCAGGAATGAGCAGTTCTTC. It specifies CASSPSSFRGRRNEQFF.

In this sample, this clonotype turned up a few times. The J gene is TRBJ1-1, the V gene TRBV5-5; 11 bases line up with TRBD1. The V gene's germline CDR1 is SGHKS and CDR2 YYEKEE (reference sequence). The V and J ends lost 0 bases and 4 bases, in that order; junction bases with no gene match: 2. The CDR3 spans 15 residues. CDR3 amino acids: CASSLEGTGGTEAFF. CDR3 nucleotide sequence: TGTGCCAGCAGCTTGGAGGGGACAGGGGGCACTGAAGCTTTCTTT. Looking up the rest from reference TRBV5-5 and TRBJ1-1 gives the full variable domain: DAGVTQSPTHLIKTRGQQVTLRCSPISGHKSVSWYQQVLGQGPQFIFQYYEKEERGRGNFPDRFSARQFPNYSSELNVNALLLGDSALYLCASSLEGTGGTEAFFGQGTRLTVV.

This clonotype was counted ten times or more. The V and J genes are TRBV20-1 and TRBJ1-1; D not resolved. The CDR3 totals 12 residues. The germline V gene encodes CDR1 DFQATT and CDR2 SNEGSKA (reference sequence). V gave up 5 bases and J gave up 8 bases, with 15 bases separating them. The CDR3 reads CSAEGRVFEAFF. As DNA, the CDR3 is TGCAGTGCTGAGGGTCGAGTGTTCGAAGCTTTCTTT.

The chain joins TRBV27 to TRBJ2-7; 8 bases agree with TRBD2. Germline loops: CDR1 MNHEY, CDR2 SMNVEV (reference sequence). The V segment lost 2 bases and the J segment 2 bases; nucleotides outside the gene matches: 5. This CDR3 region has 15 residues. In DNA, the CDR3 is TGTGCCAGCAGTTTACGGTCTAGCGGGCCCTACGAGCAGTACTTC. It yields the protein CASSLRSSGPYEQYF.

This clonotype has only a few counts. The chain carries TRBV7-2 and TRBJ2-5; the D gene could be TRBD1 or TRBD2 (5 bases each). The germline gives CDR1 SGHTA, CDR2 FQGNSA. V lost 2 bases and J lost 4, with 14 bases in between. CDR3 length: 15 residues. CDR3 coding DNA: TGTGCCAGCAGCTTAACGGGCGGTGGGGGAGAGACCCAGTACTTC. This encodes CASSLTGGGGETQYF.

The table lists this clonotype with a few counts. This chain links TRBV7-6 with TRBJ2-1; 9 positions match TRBD2. CDR3 length: 17 residues. In germline, CDR1 is SGHVS, CDR2 FNYEAQ. V trimming: 3 bases; J trimming: 9 bases; junction bases outside the gene matches: 15. CDR3 region: CASSLRGSGSGGSEQFF. The CDR3 bases are TGTGCCAGCAGCTTGAGGGGTAGCGGGAGCGGCGGTTCTGAGCAGTTCTTC.

The chain carries TRBV29-1 and TRBJ2-7; D gene uncertain. The germline gives CDR1 SQVTM, CDR2 ANQGSEA. The length of the CDR3 is 14 residues. The V end was cut by 4 bases, the J end by 2 bases, with 15 bases between. The CDR3 sequence is CSVAGREAPYEQYF. The CDR3 coding sequence is TGCAGCGTTGCCGGAAGGGAAGCCCCCTACGAGCAGTACTTC.

The chain couples TRBV11-2 to TRBJ2-5; no reliable D call. Germline values: CDR1 SGHAT, CDR2 FQNNGV. The CDR3 loop spans 13 amino acids. The germline V and J ends were trimmed by 1 base and 6 bases, with 9 bases remaining between them. In nucleotides, the CDR3 is TGTGCCAGCAGCTTAGGGGCAGGCCAGACCCAGTACTTC. Residues: CASSLGAGQTQYF.

The chain joins TRBV7-3 to TRBJ2-5, with 7 bases lining up with TRBD2. This CDR3 has 15 residues. With 2 bases clipped from V and 3 bases from J, the junction kept 6 bases outside the gene matches. From germline, CDR1 is SGHTA and CDR2 FQGTGA. CDR3 amino acids: CASSLGASGKETQYF. The CDR3 nucleotides read TGTGCCAGCAGCTTAGGGGCTAGCGGCAAAGAGACCCAGTACTTC.

Ten or more counts support this clonotype. The chain carries TRBV29-1 and TRBJ2-3, with 7 bases identical to TRBD1. V shed 3 bases, J shed 4 bases, and the junction held 4 bases outside the gene matches. Per germline, CDR1 SQVTM and CDR2 ANQGSEA. This CDR3 region has 13 residues. CDR3 DNA: TGCAGCGTTGAGAGACAGGGAGCAGATACGCAGTATTTT. Translating it yields CSVERQGADTQYF.